What follows are 11 T cell receptor beta chains derived from one specimen sequenced in a study of shared clonotypes between healthy human individuals. The repertoire was sequenced with immunoSEQ multiplex PCR; TCRdb's copy has only in-frame clones and lacks some. The table has around 2,000,000 clones, about 95% seen once; the top ten hold 1% to 1.5%. Only CD45RO-negative cells positively selected for CCR7 counted as naive CD8 cells, so terminally differentiated effector memory CD45RA+ cells were excluded. Specimen: naive CD8+ T cells sorted from blood. The receptors stem from a man aged 18 to 30 in good health.

The gene calls are TRBV21-1 and TRBJ2-2; the table calls TRBD2, which could not be checked here. TRBV21-1 is shown as a pseudogene. This CDR3 spans 17 amino acids. CDR3 residues: CASSKETAGVSIGELFF. DNA for the CDR3: TGTGCCAGCAGCAAAGAGACAGCGGGAGTTTCTATCGGGGAGCTGTTTTTT.

The rearrangement uses TRBV13 and TRBJ1-6, with D perhaps matching TRBD1 (5 bases). CDR3 length: 14 amino acids. V lost 4 bases to trimming and J lost 10 bases, with 14 bases between them. CDR1 and CDR2 from the germline V gene are PRHDT and FYEKMQ (reference sequence). The CDR3 nucleotides read TGTGCCAGCAGCTCGGGGGGTCCGATGTCACCCCTCCACTTT. Protein sequence: CASSSGGPMSPLHF. The entire variable domain, with the rest obtained from reference TRBV13 and TRBJ1-6, is as follows: AAGVIQSPRHLIKEKRETATLKCYPIPRHDTVYWYQQGPGQDPQFLISFYEKMQSDKGSIPDRFSAQQFSDYHSELNMSSLELGDSALYFCASSSGGPMSPLHFGNGTRLTVT.

In regard to this clone: Other DNA sequences within the sample encode an identical CDR3. The DNA for the CDR3 is TGTGCCAGCAGCCTAGGACAGGGGTCCAATCAGCCCCAGCATTTT. Its protein product is CASSLGQGSNQPQHF. V and J are TRBV11-2 and TRBJ1-5, with TRBD1 matching 9 bases. The CDR3 consists of 15 residues. Germline V CDR1 and CDR2: SGHAT, FQNNGV. V shed 5 bases and J 3 bases; nucleotides not matched to a gene: 5.

The chain carries TRBV7-9 and TRBJ2-7; D is unclear. V shed 6 bases and J shed 2 bases, with 23 bases lying between them. Per the germline V gene, CDR1 is SEHNR and CDR2 is FQNEAQ (reference sequence). There are 17 residues in the CDR3. CDR3 residues: CASSSPGTAKKTYEQYF. CDR3 in DNA: TGTGCCAGCAGTTCCCCTGGAACAGCGAAAAAGACCTACGAGCAGTACTTC.

CDR3 sequence reads: CASSFWTGGNTEAFF. Written as DNA, the CDR3 is TGTGCCAGCAGTTTTTGGACAGGGGGGAACACTGAAGCTTTCTTT. The rearrangement joins TRBV28 to TRBJ1-1, with TRBD1 identical over 10 bases. Germline V CDR1 and CDR2: MDHEN, SYDVKM. The length of the CDR3 is 15 residues. V lost 3 bases, J lost 1 base, and 2 bases stayed unmatched.

This clone was found once. The chain employs TRBV5-4 and TRBJ2-3; TRBD2 matches at 7 bases. This CDR3 spans 16 amino acids. V gave up 0 bases and J gave up 6 bases; unmatched junction bases: 10. Looked up from germline, CDR1 is SGHNT and CDR2 is YYREEE (reference sequence). This CDR3 reads CASSLATAGSPDTQYF. CDR3 coding DNA: TGTGCCAGCAGCTTGGCCACAGCGGGGTCCCCGGATACGCAGTATTTT.

The chain uses TRBV30 and TRBJ2-3; 10 nucleotides align to TRBD2. Germline lookup yields CDR1 GTSNPN and CDR2 SVGIG (reference sequence). Trimming at V came to 1 base and at J to 1 base, leaving 8 bases not matched to a gene. The CDR3 loop spans 17 amino acids. CDR3 sequence (DNA): TGTGCCTGGAGTGCGGCTAGCGGGGGCCTAGGCACAGATACGCAGTATTTT. Its translation: CAWSAASGGLGTDTQYF. The full variable domain, completed using reference TRBV30 and TRBJ2-3, is SQTIHQWPATLVQPVGSPLSLECTVEGTSNPNLYWYRQAAGRGLQLLFYSVGIGQISSEVPQNLSASRPQDRQFILSSKKLLLSDSGFYLCAWSAASGGLGTDTQYFGPGTRLTVL.

The gene calls are TRBV25-1 and TRBJ2-7, with D hard to call. V lost 8 bases to trimming and J lost 0 bases, with 17 bases between them. Germline values: CDR1 MGHDK, CDR2 SYGVNS. This CDR3 spans 15 amino acids. The CDR3 DNA is TGTGCCAGCTTCGCATCTGGATGGAGCTCCTACGAGCAGTACTTC. This translates into CASFASGWSSYEQYF.

V usage is TRBV11-2 and J usage is TRBJ1-1, with D tentatively TRBD1 (5 bases). Per the germline V gene, CDR1 is SGHAT and CDR2 is FQNNGV. The V end was cut by 5 bases, the J end by 6 bases, with 10 bases between. The CDR3 spans 12 residues. CDR3: CASSRTGAEAFF. Written as DNA, the CDR3 is TGTGCCAGCAGCCGTACAGGAGCTGAAGCTTTCTTT.

The gene calls are TRBV7-2 and TRBJ2-5; 7 bases fit TRBD2. This CDR3 has 13 residues. The J segment lost 5 bases and the V segment lost 4 bases, leaving 4 bases of the junction unmatched. The germline V gene has CDR1 SGHTA and CDR2 FQGNSA. CDR3 nucleotides: TGTGCCAGCAGCTCGGGGGGTCGGGAGACCCAGTACTTC. Its translation: CASSSGGRETQYF.

J is TRBJ2-7 and V is TRBV5-1, with D unresolved. This CDR3 has 14 residues. Trimming took off 0 bases at V and 3 bases at J, with 10 bases between the two ends. In germline, CDR1 is SGHRS, CDR2 YFSETQ. CDR3 in amino acids: CASSLAAMHYEQYF. DNA of the CDR3: TGCGCCAGCAGCTTGGCGGCTATGCACTACGAGCAGTACTTC.